The sample holds one count of the clone carrying this T cell receptor (beta chain). The data were produced by immunoSEQ multiplex PCR, yet TCRdb's version contains in-frame clones alone and is incomplete. The sample lists more than 2 million clones, about 95% occurring once. The record originates from a study of shared clonotypes between healthy human individuals. CDR1 is PRHDT, CDR2 FYEKMQ, per germline (reference sequence). Trimming cost V 0 bases and J 7 bases; bases outside gene matches: 4. The CDR3 sequence is 14 residues long. Naive-designated CD8 cells lacked CD45RO, were positively enriched for CCR7, and omitted terminally differentiated effector memory CD45RA+ cells.

The V and J genes are TRBV13 and TRBJ1-2; TRBD1 agrees at 8 bases. The clonotype comes from a man between 18 and 29 years old in good health. The sequenced material came from naive CD8+ T cells sorted from blood. CDR3 DNA sequence: TGTGCCAGCAGCTTAGGCCAGGGGGCTATTGGCTACACCTTC. This encodes CASSLGQGAIGYTF.